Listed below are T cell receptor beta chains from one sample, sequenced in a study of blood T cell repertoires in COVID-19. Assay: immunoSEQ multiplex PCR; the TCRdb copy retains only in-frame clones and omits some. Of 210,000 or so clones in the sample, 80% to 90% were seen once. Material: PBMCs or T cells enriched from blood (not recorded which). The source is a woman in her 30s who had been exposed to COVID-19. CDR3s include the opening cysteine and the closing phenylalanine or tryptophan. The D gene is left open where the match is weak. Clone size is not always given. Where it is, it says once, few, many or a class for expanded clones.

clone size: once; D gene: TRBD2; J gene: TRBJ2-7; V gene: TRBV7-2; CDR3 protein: CASSLMDGRGYEQYF; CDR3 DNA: TGTGCCAGCAGCTTAATGGACGGGAGGGGCTACGAGCAGTACTTC
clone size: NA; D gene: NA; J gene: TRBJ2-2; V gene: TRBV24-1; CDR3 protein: CATSSGSYTGELFF; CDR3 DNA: TGTGCCACCAGTAGCGGGTCTTACACCGGGGAGCTGTTTTTT
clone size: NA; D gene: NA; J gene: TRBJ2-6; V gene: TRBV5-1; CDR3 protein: CASSLAGGLGGANVLTF; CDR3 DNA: TGCGCCAGCAGCTTGGCCGGGGGGCTAGGTGGGGCCAACGTCCTGACTTTC
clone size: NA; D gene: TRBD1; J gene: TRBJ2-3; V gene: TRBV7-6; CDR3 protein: CASSLAGQGMGTDTQYF; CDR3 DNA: TGTGCCAGCAGCTTGGCAGGACAGGGAATGGGCACAGATACGCAGTATTTT
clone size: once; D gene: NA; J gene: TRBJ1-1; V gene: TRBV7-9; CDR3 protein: CASSPAGATEAFF; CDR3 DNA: TGTGCCAGCAGCCCTGCGGGGGCCACTGAAGCTTTCTTT
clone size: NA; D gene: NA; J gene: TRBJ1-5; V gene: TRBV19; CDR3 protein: CASSTLTVNQPQHF; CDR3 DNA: TGTGCCAGTAGTACCCTGACAGTAAATCAGCCCCAGCATTTT
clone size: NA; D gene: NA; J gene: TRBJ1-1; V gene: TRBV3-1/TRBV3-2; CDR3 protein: CASSQSLGGTEAFF; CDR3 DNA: TGTGCCAGCAGCCAATCTTTGGGGGGCACTGAAGCTTTCTTT
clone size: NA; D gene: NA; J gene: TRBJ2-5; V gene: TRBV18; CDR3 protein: CASSSRYQETQYF; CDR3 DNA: TGTGCCAGTTCCAGCAGGTACCAAGAGACCCAGTACTTC
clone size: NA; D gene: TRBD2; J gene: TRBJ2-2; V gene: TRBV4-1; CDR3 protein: CASSQDLGTRGGELFF; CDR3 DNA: TGCGCCAGCAGCCAAGATCTAGGGACTAGAGGCGGGGAGCTGTTTTTT
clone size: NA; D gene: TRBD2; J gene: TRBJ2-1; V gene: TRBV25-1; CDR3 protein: CASSEGTSGRVDEQFF; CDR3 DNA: TGTGCCAGCAGTGAAGGGACTAGCGGGAGGGTAGATGAGCAGTTCTTC
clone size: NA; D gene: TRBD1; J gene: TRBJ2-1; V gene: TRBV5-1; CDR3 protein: CASSLGTGGRGEQFF; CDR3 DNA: TGCGCCAGCAGCTTGGGGACAGGGGGCAGGGGTGAGCAGTTCTTC
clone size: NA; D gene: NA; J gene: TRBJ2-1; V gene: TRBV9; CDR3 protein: CASSVDPGGVTYNEQFF; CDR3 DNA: TGTGCCAGCAGCGTAGATCCGGGCGGGGTAACCTACAATGAGCAGTTCTTC
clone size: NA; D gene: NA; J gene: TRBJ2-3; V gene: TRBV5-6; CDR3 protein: CASSLIGSSSTDTQYF; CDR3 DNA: TGTGCCAGCAGCTTGATCGGGAGTTCTAGCACAGATACGCAGTATTTT
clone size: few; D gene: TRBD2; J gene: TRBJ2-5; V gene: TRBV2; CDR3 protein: CASRLAGGNRETQYF; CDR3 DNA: TGTGCCAGCAGACTAGCGGGAGGGAATCGGGAGACCCAGTACTTC
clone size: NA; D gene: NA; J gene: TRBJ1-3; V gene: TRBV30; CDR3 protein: CAWSVANRDTIYF; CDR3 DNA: TGTGCCTGGAGTGTTGCTAACAGGGACACCATATATTTT
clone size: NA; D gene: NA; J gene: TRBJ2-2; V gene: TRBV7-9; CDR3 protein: CASSTRRARNTGELFF; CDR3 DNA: TGTGCCAGCAGCACCCGGAGGGCTAGGAACACCGGGGAGCTGTTTTTT
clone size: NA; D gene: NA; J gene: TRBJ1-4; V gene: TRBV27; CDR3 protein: CASNQGGEHEKLFF; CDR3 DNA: TGTGCCAGCAACCAGGGAGGCGAGCATGAAAAACTGTTTTTT
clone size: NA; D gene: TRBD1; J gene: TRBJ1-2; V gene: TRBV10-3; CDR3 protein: CAIGTGNYGYTF; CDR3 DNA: TGTGCCATCGGGACAGGGAACTATGGCTACACCTTC
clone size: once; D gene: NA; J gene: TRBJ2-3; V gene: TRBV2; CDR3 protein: CASSDVEHSQYF; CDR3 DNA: TGTGCCAGCAGTGATGTGGAGCACTCGCAGTATTTT
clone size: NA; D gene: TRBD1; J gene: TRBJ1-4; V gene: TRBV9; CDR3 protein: CASSVGLRQGREKLFF; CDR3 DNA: TGTGCCAGCAGCGTAGGGCTGAGACAGGGGCGTGAAAAACTGTTTTTT
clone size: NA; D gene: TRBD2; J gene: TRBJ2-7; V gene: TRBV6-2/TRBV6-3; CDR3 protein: CASSYAAGGNEQYF; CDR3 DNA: TGTGCCAGCAGTTACGCGGCGGGAGGGAACGAGCAGTACTTC
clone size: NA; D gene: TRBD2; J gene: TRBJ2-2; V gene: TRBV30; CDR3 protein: CAGTRGSYDTGELFF; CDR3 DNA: TGTGCCGGGACCCGCGGGAGCTACGACACCGGGGAGCTGTTTTTT
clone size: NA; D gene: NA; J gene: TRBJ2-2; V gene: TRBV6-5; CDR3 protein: CASMRDSAPGELFF; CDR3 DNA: TGTGCCAGTATGCGGGACAGTGCCCCCGGGGAGCTGTTTTTT
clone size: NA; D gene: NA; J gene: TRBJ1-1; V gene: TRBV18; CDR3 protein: CASSPPWQNTEAFF; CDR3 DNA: TGTGCCAGCTCACCACCGTGGCAGAACACTGAAGCTTTCTTT
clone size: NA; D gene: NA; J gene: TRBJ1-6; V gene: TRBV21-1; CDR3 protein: CASSRGAGSNSYNSPLHF; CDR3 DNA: TGTGCCAGCAGCCGCGGGGCAGGTTCCAACTCCTATAATTCACCCCTCCACTTT
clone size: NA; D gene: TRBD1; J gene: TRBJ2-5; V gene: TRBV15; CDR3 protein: CATSGTGGLETQYF; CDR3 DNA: TGTGCCACCAGCGGAACAGGGGGCTTAGAGACCCAGTACTTC
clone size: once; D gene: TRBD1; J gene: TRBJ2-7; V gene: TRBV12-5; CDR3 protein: CASGWIQGSSYEQYF; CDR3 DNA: TGTGCTAGTGGTTGGATACAGGGGAGCTCCTACGAGCAGTACTTC
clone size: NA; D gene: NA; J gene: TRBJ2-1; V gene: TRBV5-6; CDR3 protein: CASSLARSSYNEQFF; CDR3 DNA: TGTGCCAGCAGCTTGGCTCGGAGCTCCTACAATGAGCAGTTCTTC
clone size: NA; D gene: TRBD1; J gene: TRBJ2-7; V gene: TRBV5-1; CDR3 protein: CASSSGTGRYEQYF; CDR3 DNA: TGCGCCAGCAGCTCCGGGACAGGACGCTACGAGCAGTACTTC
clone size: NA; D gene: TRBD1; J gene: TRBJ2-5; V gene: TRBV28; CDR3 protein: CASNPSDRGVRETQYF; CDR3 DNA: TGTGCCAGCAATCCTTCAGACAGGGGGGTCCGAGAGACCCAGTACTTC
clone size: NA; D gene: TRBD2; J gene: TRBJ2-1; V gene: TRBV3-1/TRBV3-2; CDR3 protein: CASSSPGLAEIYNEQFF; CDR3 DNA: TGTGCCAGCAGCTCCCCGGGACTAGCGGAAATCTACAATGAGCAGTTCTTC
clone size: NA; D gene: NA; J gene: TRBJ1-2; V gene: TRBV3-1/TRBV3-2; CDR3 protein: CASSPRTATGYTF; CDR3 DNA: TGTGCCAGCAGCCCCCGGACAGCAACGGGCTACACCTTC
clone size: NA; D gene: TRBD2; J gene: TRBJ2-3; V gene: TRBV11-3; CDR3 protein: CASSSRTSGSLPDTQYF; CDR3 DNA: TGTGCCAGCAGCTCCCGGACTAGCGGGAGCCTCCCAGATACGCAGTATTTT
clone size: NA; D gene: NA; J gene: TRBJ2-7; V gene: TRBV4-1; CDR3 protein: CASSQDRSYEQYF; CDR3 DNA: TGCGCCAGCAGCCAAGATCGGAGTTACGAGCAGTACTTC
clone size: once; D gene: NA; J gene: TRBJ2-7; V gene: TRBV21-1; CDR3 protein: CASSTDNEQYF; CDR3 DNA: TGTGCCAGCAGCACAGATAACGAGCAGTACTTC
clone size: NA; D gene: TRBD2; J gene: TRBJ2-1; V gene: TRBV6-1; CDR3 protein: CASSEVGTSGLYNEQFF; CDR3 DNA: TGTGCCAGCAGTGAAGTGGGGACTAGCGGACTATACAATGAGCAGTTCTTC
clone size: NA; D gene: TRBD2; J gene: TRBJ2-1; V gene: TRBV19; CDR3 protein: CASKRSSGSSYNEQFF; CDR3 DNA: TGTGCCAGTAAGAGGTCTAGCGGGAGCTCCTACAATGAGCAGTTCTTC
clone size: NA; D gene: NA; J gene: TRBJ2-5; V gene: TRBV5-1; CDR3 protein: CASSLGSGGSGQETQYF; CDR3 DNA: TGCGCCAGCAGCTTGGGGTCAGGGGGTAGCGGCCAAGAGACCCAGTACTTC
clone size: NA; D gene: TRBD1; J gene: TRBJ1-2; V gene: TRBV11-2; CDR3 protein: CASSLGAGQLYGYTF; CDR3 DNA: TGTGCCAGCAGCTTAGGGGCGGGACAGCTCTATGGCTACACCTTC
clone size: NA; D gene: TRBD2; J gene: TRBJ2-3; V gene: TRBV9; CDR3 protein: CASSSRLGSGRVGTDTQYF; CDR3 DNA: TGTGCCAGCAGCTCCCGCCTTGGTAGCGGGAGGGTTGGCACAGATACGCAGTATTTT
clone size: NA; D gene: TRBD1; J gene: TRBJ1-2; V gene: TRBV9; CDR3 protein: CASSVVEGAGGYTF; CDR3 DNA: TGTGCCAGCAGCGTAGTGGAGGGGGCGGGTGGCTACACCTTC